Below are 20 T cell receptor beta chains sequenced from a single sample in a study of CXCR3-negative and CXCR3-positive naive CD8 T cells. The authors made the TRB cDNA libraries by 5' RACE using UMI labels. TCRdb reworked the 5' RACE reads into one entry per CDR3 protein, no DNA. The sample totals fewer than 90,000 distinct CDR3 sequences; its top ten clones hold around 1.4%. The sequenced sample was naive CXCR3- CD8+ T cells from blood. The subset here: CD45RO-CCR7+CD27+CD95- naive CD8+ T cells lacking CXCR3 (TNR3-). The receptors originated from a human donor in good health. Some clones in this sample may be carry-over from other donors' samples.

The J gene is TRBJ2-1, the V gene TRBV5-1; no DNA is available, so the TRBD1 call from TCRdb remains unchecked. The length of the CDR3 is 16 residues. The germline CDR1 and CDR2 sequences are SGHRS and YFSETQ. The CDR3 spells CASGAGTSSSYNEQFF.

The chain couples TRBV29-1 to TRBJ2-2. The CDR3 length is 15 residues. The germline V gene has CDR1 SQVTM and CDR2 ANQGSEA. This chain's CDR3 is CSAETISANTGELFF.

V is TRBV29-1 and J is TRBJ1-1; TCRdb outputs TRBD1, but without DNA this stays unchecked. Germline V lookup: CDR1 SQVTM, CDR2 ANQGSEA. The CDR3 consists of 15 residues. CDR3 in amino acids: CSVVAADRGNTEAFF.

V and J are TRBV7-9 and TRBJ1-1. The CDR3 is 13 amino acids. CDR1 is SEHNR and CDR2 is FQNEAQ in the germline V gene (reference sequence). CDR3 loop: CASSLGGVTEAFF.

The CDR3 sequence is CATSITNELAAYEQYF. V is TRBV15 and J is TRBJ2-7; no DNA is available, so the TRBD2 call from TCRdb remains unchecked. This CDR3 has 16 amino acids. CDR1 and CDR2 from the germline V gene are LNHNV and YYDKDF (reference sequence).

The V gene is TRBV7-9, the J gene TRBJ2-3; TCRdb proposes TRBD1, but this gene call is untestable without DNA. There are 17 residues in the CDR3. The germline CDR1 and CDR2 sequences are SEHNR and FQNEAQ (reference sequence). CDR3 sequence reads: CASSTGGSSTSTDTQYF.

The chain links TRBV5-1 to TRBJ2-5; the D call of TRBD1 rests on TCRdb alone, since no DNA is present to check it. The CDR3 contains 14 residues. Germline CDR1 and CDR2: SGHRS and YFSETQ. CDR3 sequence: CASSLTGYQETQYF.

CDR3: CASSLFLAGGLNEQFF. The V and J genes are TRBV28 and TRBJ2-1; TCRdb's assignment of TRBD2 cannot be checked, as there is no DNA. CDR1 is MDHEN and CDR2 is SYDVKM in the germline V gene. The CDR3 is 16 amino acids.

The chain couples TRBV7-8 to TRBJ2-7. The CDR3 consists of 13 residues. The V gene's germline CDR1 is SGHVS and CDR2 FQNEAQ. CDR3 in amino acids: CASTTEVISEQYF.

Here the CDR3 reads CASSSLAGEESEQYF. The chain links TRBV6-2 or TRBV6-3 to TRBJ2-7; no DNA is available, so the TRBD2 call from TCRdb remains unchecked. Germline CDR1 is MNHEY and CDR2 is SVGEGT. The CDR3 is made up of 15 amino acids.

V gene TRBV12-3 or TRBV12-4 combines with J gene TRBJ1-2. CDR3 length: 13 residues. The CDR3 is CASSLTVNYGYTF.

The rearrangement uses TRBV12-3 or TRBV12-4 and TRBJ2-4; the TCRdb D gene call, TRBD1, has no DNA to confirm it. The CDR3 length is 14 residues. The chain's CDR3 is CASSLGGGRNIQYF.

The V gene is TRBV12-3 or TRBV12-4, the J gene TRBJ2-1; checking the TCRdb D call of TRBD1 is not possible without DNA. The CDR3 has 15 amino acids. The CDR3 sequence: CASSLFVASGDEQFF.

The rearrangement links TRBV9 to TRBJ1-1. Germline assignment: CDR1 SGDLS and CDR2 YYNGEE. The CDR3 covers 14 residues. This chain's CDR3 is CASSEGVANTEAFF.

The CDR3: CASRPINPGQISYEQYF. The V call is TRBV11-2, the J call TRBJ2-7; the TCRdb D gene call, TRBD1, has no DNA to confirm it. The CDR3 consists of 17 residues. Per germline, CDR1 SGHAT and CDR2 FQNNGV. Supplemented by reference TRBV11-2 and TRBJ2-7, the full variable domain reads EAGVAQSPRYKIIEKRQSVAFWCNPISGHATLYWYQQILGQGPKLLIQFQNNGVVDDSQLPKDRFSAERLKGVDSTLKIQPAKLEDSAVYLCASRPINPGQISYEQYFGPGTRLTVT.

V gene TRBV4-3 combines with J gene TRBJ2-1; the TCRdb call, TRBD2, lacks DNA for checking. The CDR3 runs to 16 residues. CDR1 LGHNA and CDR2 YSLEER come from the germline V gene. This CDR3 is CASSQESAGSYNEQFF.

CDR3 sequence: CARGTSCTHEQFF. The chain recombines TRBV21-1 with TRBJ2-1; TCRdb's D call of TRBD2 is untestable without DNA. TRBV21-1 corresponds to a pseudogene. This CDR3 region has 13 residues.

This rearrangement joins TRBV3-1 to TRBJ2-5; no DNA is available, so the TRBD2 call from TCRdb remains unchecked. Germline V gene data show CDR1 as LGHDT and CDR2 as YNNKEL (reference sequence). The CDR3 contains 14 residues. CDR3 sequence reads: CASSLGLAQETQYF.

This CDR3 is CASSRTGPNTEAFF. This chain connects TRBV5-1 to TRBJ1-1. The germline V gene has CDR1 SGHRS and CDR2 YFSETQ. The CDR3 spans 14 residues.

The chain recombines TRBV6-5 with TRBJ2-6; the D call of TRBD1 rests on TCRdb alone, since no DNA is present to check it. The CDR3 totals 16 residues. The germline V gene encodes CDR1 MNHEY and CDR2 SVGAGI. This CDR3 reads CASSALTGSGANVLTF.